Listed below are T cell receptor beta chains from one sample, sequenced in a study of OX40 agonist ivuxolimab in advanced cancers. The table came from immunoSEQ multiplex PCR; TCRdb's copy has only in-frame clones and leaves some out. This table has 52,000 or so clones, 94% appearing once. The input for sequencing was CD4+ or CD8+ T cells sorted from blood, taken in a trial of the OX40 agonist ivuxolimab. Receptors were obtained from an adult with an advanced solid tumor such as melanoma, head and neck, liver or kidney cancer. The CDR3 runs from the conserved cysteine through the conserved F or W. Each record gives: D gene, V gene, J gene, clone size, CDR3 protein, CDR3 DNA. D genes are given only for firm matches. Size is stated for part of the rows, as once, few or many counts, or as a class when the clone is expanded.

d_gene: NA
v_gene: TRBV28
j_gene: TRBJ1-3
abundance: NA
CDR3aa: CASSPGVTFSGNTIYF
CDR3nt: TGTGCCAGCAGCCCCGGGGTGACTTTTAGCGGAAACACCATATATTTT

d_gene: TRBD2
v_gene: TRBV5-4
j_gene: TRBJ2-5
abundance: NA
CDR3aa: CASSSPQRGGEETQYF
CDR3nt: TGTGCCAGCAGCTCCCCCCAACGGGGAGGGGAGGAGACCCAGTACTTC

d_gene: NA
v_gene: TRBV11-3
j_gene: TRBJ2-1
abundance: NA
CDR3aa: CASRSPVTHEQFF
CDR3nt: TGTGCCAGCAGGTCGCCAGTGACCCATGAGCAGTTCTTC

d_gene: TRBD1
v_gene: TRBV27
j_gene: TRBJ2-7
abundance: NA
CDR3aa: CASSLTGAEQYF
CDR3nt: TGTGCCAGCAGTTTAACAGGGGCTGAGCAGTACTTC

d_gene: TRBD1
v_gene: TRBV9
j_gene: TRBJ1-2
abundance: NA
CDR3aa: CASSPRTGIILYGYTF
CDR3nt: TGTGCCAGCAGCCCAAGGACAGGGATTATTCTCTATGGCTACACCTTC

d_gene: TRBD1
v_gene: TRBV27
j_gene: TRBJ1-1
abundance: NA
CDR3aa: CASSQLQGATEAFF
CDR3nt: TGTGCCAGCAGTCAGCTACAGGGGGCCACTGAAGCTTTCTTT

d_gene: TRBD2
v_gene: TRBV28
j_gene: TRBJ2-7
abundance: NA
CDR3aa: CASSWREGLRNEQYF
CDR3nt: TGTGCCAGCAGTTGGCGGGAGGGCCTAAGGAACGAGCAGTACTTC

d_gene: NA
v_gene: TRBV19
j_gene: TRBJ2-1
abundance: NA
CDR3aa: CASSMVGLAYNEQFF
CDR3nt: TGTGCCAGTAGTATGGTCGGTCTGGCCTACAATGAGCAGTTCTTC

d_gene: NA
v_gene: TRBV11-3
j_gene: TRBJ2-7
abundance: NA
CDR3aa: CASIPGPYEQYF
CDR3nt: TGTGCCAGCATCCCAGGGCCCTACGAGCAGTACTTC

d_gene: NA
v_gene: TRBV7-2
j_gene: TRBJ2-4
abundance: NA
CDR3aa: CASSPFGLAKNIQYF
CDR3nt: TGTGCCAGCAGCCCTTTTGGACTAGCCAAAAACATTCAGTACTTC

d_gene: NA
v_gene: TRBV7-2
j_gene: TRBJ2-7
abundance: NA
CDR3aa: CASSLSAGDYEQYF
CDR3nt: TGTGCCAGCAGCTTATCCGCAGGGGACTACGAGCAGTACTTC

d_gene: NA
v_gene: TRBV5-4
j_gene: TRBJ2-5
abundance: NA
CDR3aa: CASSSPPKETQYF
CDR3nt: TGTGCCAGCAGCTCGCCCCCGAAGGAGACCCAGTACTTC

d_gene: NA
v_gene: TRBV19
j_gene: TRBJ1-1
abundance: NA
CDR3aa: CASSWGGNTEAFF
CDR3nt: TGTGCCAGTAGTTGGGGGGGGAACACTGAAGCTTTCTTT

d_gene: NA
v_gene: TRBV6-6
j_gene: TRBJ2-7
abundance: NA
CDR3aa: CASSYVAREQYF
CDR3nt: TGTGCCAGCAGTTACGTGGCGCGCGAGCAGTACTTC

d_gene: TRBD2
v_gene: TRBV27
j_gene: TRBJ2-1
abundance: NA
CDR3aa: CASSKTSAPLPNEQFF
CDR3nt: TGTGCCAGCAGTAAAACTAGCGCCCCTCTCCCCAATGAGCAGTTCTTC

d_gene: TRBD2
v_gene: TRBV10-3
j_gene: TRBJ2-7
abundance: NA
CDR3aa: CAISESSGGPYEQYF
CDR3nt: TGTGCCATCAGTGAGTCTAGCGGGGGCCCCTACGAGCAGTACTTC

d_gene: TRBD2
v_gene: TRBV27
j_gene: TRBJ2-7
abundance: NA
CDR3aa: CASSLAGGAYEQYF
CDR3nt: TGTGCCAGCAGTTTAGCGGGAGGGGCGTACGAGCAGTACTTC

d_gene: NA
v_gene: TRBV4-1
j_gene: TRBJ2-3
abundance: NA
CDR3aa: CASSQVAGGDTQYF
CDR3nt: TGCGCCAGCAGCCAAGTGGCTGGGGGTGATACGCAGTATTTT

d_gene: TRBD2
v_gene: TRBV4-1
j_gene: TRBJ2-1
abundance: NA
CDR3aa: CASSQTGVAGASEQFF
CDR3nt: TGCGCCAGCAGCCAAACCGGTGTGGCGGGAGCGAGTGAGCAGTTCTTC

d_gene: NA
v_gene: TRBV9
j_gene: TRBJ1-3
abundance: NA
CDR3aa: CASSVDGTTGNTIYF
CDR3nt: TGTGCCAGCAGCGTAGACGGGACAACTGGAAACACCATATATTTT

d_gene: TRBD1
v_gene: TRBV19
j_gene: TRBJ2-7
abundance: NA
CDR3aa: CASSTGQGTVYEQYF
CDR3nt: TGTGCCAGTAGTACCGGACAGGGGACGGTGTACGAGCAGTACTTC

d_gene: TRBD2
v_gene: TRBV27
j_gene: TRBJ2-1
abundance: NA
CDR3aa: CASSYVSGNEQFF
CDR3nt: TGTGCCAGCAGTTACGTTAGCGGGAATGAGCAGTTCTTC

d_gene: NA
v_gene: TRBV5-1
j_gene: TRBJ2-7
abundance: NA
CDR3aa: CASSSSYEQYF
CDR3nt: TGCGCCAGCAGCAGCTCCTACGAGCAGTACTTC

d_gene: TRBD2
v_gene: TRBV27
j_gene: TRBJ2-1
abundance: NA
CDR3aa: CASSRSGRNNEQFF
CDR3nt: TGTGCCAGCAGTCGGAGCGGGAGGAACAATGAGCAGTTCTTC

d_gene: NA
v_gene: TRBV10-2
j_gene: TRBJ2-7
abundance: few
CDR3aa: CASSESYEQYF
CDR3nt: TGCGCCAGCAGTGAGTCTTACGAGCAGTACTTC

d_gene: NA
v_gene: TRBV27
j_gene: TRBJ2-2
abundance: NA
CDR3aa: CASSSPGPDTGELFF
CDR3nt: TGTGCCAGCAGTTCCCCGGGACCAGACACCGGGGAGCTGTTTTTT

d_gene: NA
v_gene: TRBV7-8
j_gene: TRBJ2-7
abundance: NA
CDR3aa: CASSLVDYEQYF
CDR3nt: TGTGCCAGCAGCTTGGTTGATTACGAGCAGTACTTC

d_gene: NA
v_gene: TRBV27
j_gene: TRBJ1-1
abundance: NA
CDR3aa: CASSFGGGGYQDEAFF
CDR3nt: TGTGCCAGCAGTTTTGGAGGGGGTGGTTATCAAGACGAAGCTTTCTTT

d_gene: NA
v_gene: TRBV7-3
j_gene: TRBJ2-2
abundance: NA
CDR3aa: CASSWNTGELFF
CDR3nt: TGTGCCAGCAGCTGGAACACCGGGGAGCTGTTTTTT

d_gene: NA
v_gene: TRBV27
j_gene: TRBJ2-7
abundance: NA
CDR3aa: CASSLEAGSSYEQYF
CDR3nt: TGTGCCAGCAGTTTAGAAGCAGGGAGCTCCTACGAGCAGTACTTC

d_gene: NA
v_gene: TRBV4-3
j_gene: TRBJ2-7
abundance: NA
CDR3aa: CASSQVLGYEQYF
CDR3nt: TGCGCCAGCAGCCAAGTGTTAGGTTACGAGCAGTACTTC

d_gene: NA
v_gene: TRBV6-6
j_gene: TRBJ2-7
abundance: NA
CDR3aa: CASSYNGPQYF
CDR3nt: TGTGCCAGCAGTTATAACGGCCCGCAGTACTTC

d_gene: TRBD1
v_gene: TRBV2
j_gene: TRBJ1-5
abundance: NA
CDR3aa: CASRTQGAFQPQHF
CDR3nt: TGTGCCAGCAGAACCCAGGGGGCGTTTCAGCCCCAGCATTTT

d_gene: NA
v_gene: TRBV28
j_gene: TRBJ2-7
abundance: NA
CDR3aa: CASSIPRAYEQYF
CDR3nt: TGTGCCAGCAGTATTCCCCGAGCCTACGAGCAGTACTTC

d_gene: NA
v_gene: TRBV7-9
j_gene: TRBJ2-3
abundance: NA
CDR3aa: CASIIWEDGDTQYF
CDR3nt: TGTGCCAGCATCATCTGGGAGGACGGAGATACGCAGTATTTT

d_gene: TRBD1
v_gene: TRBV9
j_gene: TRBJ2-7
abundance: NA
CDR3aa: CASSVGQEPYEQYF
CDR3nt: TGTGCCAGCAGCGTTGGACAGGAGCCCTACGAGCAGTACTTC

d_gene: NA
v_gene: TRBV4-1
j_gene: TRBJ2-1
abundance: NA
CDR3aa: CASSQVHRSTNEQFF
CDR3nt: TGCGCCAGCAGCCAAGTCCACAGAAGCACCAATGAGCAGTTCTTC

d_gene: TRBD1
v_gene: TRBV12-5
j_gene: TRBJ2-2
abundance: NA
CDR3aa: CASLPDLLQGAGTGELFF
CDR3nt: TGTGCTAGTTTACCCGACCTCCTACAGGGGGCGGGGACCGGGGAGCTGTTTTTT

d_gene: TRBD2
v_gene: TRBV4-1
j_gene: TRBJ2-1
abundance: NA
CDR3aa: CASSQVSGTRYEQFF
CDR3nt: TGCGCCAGCAGCCAAGTATCTGGGACTAGGTATGAGCAGTTCTTC

d_gene: NA
v_gene: TRBV5-4
j_gene: TRBJ1-4
abundance: NA
CDR3aa: CASSTMDEKLFF
CDR3nt: TGTGCCAGCAGCACTATGGATGAAAAACTGTTTTTT

d_gene: TRBD2
v_gene: TRBV18
j_gene: TRBJ2-3
abundance: NA
CDR3aa: CASSPGLAGTDTQYF
CDR3nt: TGTGCCAGCTCCCCAGGACTAGCGGGAACAGATACGCAGTATTTT

d_gene: TRBD1
v_gene: TRBV19
j_gene: TRBJ1-2
abundance: once
CDR3aa: CASRDLQGANYGYTF
CDR3nt: TGTGCCAGTAGAGACCTTCAGGGGGCAAACTATGGCTACACCTTC

d_gene: NA
v_gene: TRBV6-6
j_gene: TRBJ2-7
abundance: NA
CDR3aa: CASSAGTISSYEQYF
CDR3nt: TGTGCCAGCAGTGCCGGGACAATAAGCTCCTACGAGCAGTACTTC

d_gene: NA
v_gene: TRBV4-2
j_gene: TRBJ2-3
abundance: NA
CDR3aa: CASSHNYPSTDTQYF
CDR3nt: TGTGCCAGCAGCCACAACTACCCCAGCACAGATACGCAGTATTTT

d_gene: NA
v_gene: TRBV5-6
j_gene: TRBJ2-7
abundance: NA
CDR3aa: CASSGQVNEQYF
CDR3nt: TGTGCCAGCAGCGGGCAGGTGAACGAGCAGTACTTC

d_gene: NA
v_gene: TRBV9
j_gene: TRBJ2-2
abundance: NA
CDR3aa: CASSVGGSPEELFF
CDR3nt: TGTGCCAGCAGCGTAGGGGGCTCCCCGGAGGAGCTGTTTTTT

d_gene: TRBD1
v_gene: TRBV28
j_gene: TRBJ2-7
abundance: once
CDR3aa: CASSLRGTGGEEQYF
CDR3nt: TGTGCCAGCAGTTTACGAGGGACAGGGGGCGAAGAGCAGTACTTC

d_gene: NA
v_gene: TRBV7-9
j_gene: TRBJ1-1
abundance: NA
CDR3aa: CASSFPGNTEAFF
CDR3nt: TGTGCCAGCAGCTTCCCGGGAAACACTGAAGCTTTCTTT